This T cell receptor (beta chain) appears in the sequencing data of a study of chemoradiotherapy in HPV16-positive cancers. About the research overall: A couple of HPV16-positive patients' cells yielded candidate HPV-specific clones and common motifs.

Sequencing used immunoSEQ multiplex PCR; TCRdb keeps in-frame clones, though not all of them. The sample contains tens of thousands of clones, approximately 86% of which appear only once. Points from the study as a whole: During treatment, candidate HPV-specific clones and E7-related motifs expanded in tumor. In HPV16-positive patients, HPV-responsive T-cell expansion tracked better recurrence-free survival.

The germline V gene encodes CDR1 SGDLS and CDR2 YYNGEE. The V end was cut by 0 bases, the J end by 0 bases, with 10 bases between. The CDR3 runs to 16 residues. This clone came up once. Its antigen is not known. The source material was blood, sampled from a patient who underwent chemoradiotherapy. This TCR derives from a human donor with HPV-associated anogenital cancer. The chain combines TRBV9 with TRBJ2-1; D is ambiguous. CDR3 amino acids: CASSVAVVSSYNEQFF. The DNA for the CDR3 is TGTGCCAGCAGCGTAGCTGTAGTTTCCTCCTACAATGAGCAGTTCTTC.